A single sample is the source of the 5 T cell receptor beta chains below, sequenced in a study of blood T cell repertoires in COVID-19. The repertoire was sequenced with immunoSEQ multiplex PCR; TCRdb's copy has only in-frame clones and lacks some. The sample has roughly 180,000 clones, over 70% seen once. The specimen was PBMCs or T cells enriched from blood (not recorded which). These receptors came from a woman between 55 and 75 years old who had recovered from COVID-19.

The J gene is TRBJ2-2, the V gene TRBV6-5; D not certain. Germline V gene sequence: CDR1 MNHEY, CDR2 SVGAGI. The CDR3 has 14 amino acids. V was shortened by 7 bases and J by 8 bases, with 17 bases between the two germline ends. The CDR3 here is CASMPWSVDGELFF. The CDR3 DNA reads TGTGCCAGCATGCCCTGGAGCGTGGATGGGGAGCTGTTTTTT.

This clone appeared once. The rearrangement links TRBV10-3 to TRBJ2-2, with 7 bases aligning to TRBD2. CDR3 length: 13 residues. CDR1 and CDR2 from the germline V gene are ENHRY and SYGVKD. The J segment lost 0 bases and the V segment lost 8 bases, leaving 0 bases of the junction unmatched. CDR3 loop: CAIGRANTGELFF. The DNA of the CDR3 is TGTGCCATCGGGAGGGCGAACACCGGGGAGCTGTTTTTT.

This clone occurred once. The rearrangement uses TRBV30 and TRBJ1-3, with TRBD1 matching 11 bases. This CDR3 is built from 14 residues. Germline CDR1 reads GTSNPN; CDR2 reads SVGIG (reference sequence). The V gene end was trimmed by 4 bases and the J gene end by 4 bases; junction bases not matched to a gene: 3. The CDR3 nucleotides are TGTGCCTGGACACGGACAGGGGGCGGAAACACCATATATTTT. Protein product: CAWTRTGGGNTIYF.

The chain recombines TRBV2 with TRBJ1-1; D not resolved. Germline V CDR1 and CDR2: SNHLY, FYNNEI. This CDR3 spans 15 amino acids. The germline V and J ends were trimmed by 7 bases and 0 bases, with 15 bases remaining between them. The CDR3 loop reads CASTQEGALNTEAFF. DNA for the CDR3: TGTGCCAGCACCCAGGAGGGCGCCTTGAACACTGAAGCTTTCTTT. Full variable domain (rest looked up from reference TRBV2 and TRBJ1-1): EPEVTQTPSHQVTQMGQEVILRCVPISNHLYFYWYRQILGQKVEFLVSFYNNEISEKSEIFDDQFSVERPDGSNFTLKIRSTKLEDSAMYFCASTQEGALNTEAFFGQGTRLTVV.

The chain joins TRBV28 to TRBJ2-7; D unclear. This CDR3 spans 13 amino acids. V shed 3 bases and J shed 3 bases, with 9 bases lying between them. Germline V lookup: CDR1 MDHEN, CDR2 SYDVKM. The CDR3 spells CASSLASLYEQYF. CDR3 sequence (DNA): TGTGCCAGCAGTTTGGCTTCCCTCTACGAGCAGTACTTC.